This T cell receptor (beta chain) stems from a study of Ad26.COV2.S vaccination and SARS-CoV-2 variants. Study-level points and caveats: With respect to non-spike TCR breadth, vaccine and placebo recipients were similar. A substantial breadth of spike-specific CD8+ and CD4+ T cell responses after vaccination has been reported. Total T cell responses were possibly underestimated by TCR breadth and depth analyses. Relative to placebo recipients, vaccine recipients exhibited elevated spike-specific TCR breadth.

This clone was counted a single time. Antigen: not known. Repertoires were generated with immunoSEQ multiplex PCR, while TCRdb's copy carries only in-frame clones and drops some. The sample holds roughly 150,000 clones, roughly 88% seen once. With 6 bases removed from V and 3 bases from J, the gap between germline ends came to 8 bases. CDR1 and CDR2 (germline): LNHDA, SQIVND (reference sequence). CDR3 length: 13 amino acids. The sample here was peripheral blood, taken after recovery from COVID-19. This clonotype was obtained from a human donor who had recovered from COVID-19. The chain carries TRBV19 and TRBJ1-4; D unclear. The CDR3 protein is CASSLTSNEKLFF. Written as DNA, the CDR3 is TGTGCCAGTAGCCTGACATCTAATGAAAAACTGTTTTTT.